This T cell receptor (beta chain) originates from a study of response to subunit inactivated influenza vaccine. TCRdb fed the RT-PCR reads into MiXCR, producing one record per CDR3 protein. The data hold hundreds of thousands of distinct CDR3 sequences, with 11% observed a single time. The germline V gene encodes CDR1 LGHNA and CDR2 YNFKEQ. Trimming removed 0 bases at V and 5 bases at J, with 11 bases between. The CDR3 sequence is 15 residues long. Sample: PBMCs from blood, taken about 40 days after vaccination. The chain is built from TRBV4-2 and TRBJ1-5, with D unresolved. The source is a man aged 50-60 years who received an inactivated influenza vaccine. CDR3 nucleotide sequence: TGTGCCAGCAGCCAAGAGGAGGGAGAGGATCAGCCCCAGCATTTT. As protein: CASSQEEGEDQPQHF.